One T cell receptor (beta chain) is described in this entry. This sample was included in a study of identical twins. CDR1 is LNHDA and CDR2 is SQIVND in the germline V gene (reference sequence). The length of the CDR3 is 12 residues. TCRdb ran MiXCR on the 5' RACE reads and lists one entry per CDR3 protein. Among 200,000 to 250,000 distinct CDR3 sequences, 7.5% were seen once, and the ten largest hold less than 2%. The same data also contributed to another study, on yellow fever vaccine responses in identical twins.

This receptor was taken from a woman younger than 30 in good health. The chain couples TRBV19 to TRBJ2-3; D may be TRBD2 (5 bases). Sequencing was carried out using memory (CD45RO+) T cells sorted from blood. The CDR3 nucleotides read TGTTCGTCCTCTCATGCAGGAGAGGGGCAGTATTTT. Amino acids: CSSSHAGEGQYF.